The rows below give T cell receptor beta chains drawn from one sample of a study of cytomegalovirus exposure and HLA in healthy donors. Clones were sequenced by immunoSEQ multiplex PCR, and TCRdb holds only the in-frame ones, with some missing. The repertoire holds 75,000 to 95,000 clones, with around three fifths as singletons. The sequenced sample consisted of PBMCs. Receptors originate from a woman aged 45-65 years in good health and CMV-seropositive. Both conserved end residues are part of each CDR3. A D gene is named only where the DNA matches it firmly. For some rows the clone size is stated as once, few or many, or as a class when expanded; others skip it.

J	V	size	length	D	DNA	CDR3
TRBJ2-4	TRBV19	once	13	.	TGTGCCAGTAGTCTTTATAGGGGAAACATTCAGTACTTC	CASSLYRGNIQYF
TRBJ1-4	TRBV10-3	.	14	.	TGTGCCATCAGGACGGGGGACGACAATGAAAAACTGTTTTTT	CAIRTGDDNEKLFF
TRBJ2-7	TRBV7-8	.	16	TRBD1	TGTGCCAGCAGCGCTGTCGGGACAGGGCCTTCCTACGAGCAGTACTTC	CASSAVGTGPSYEQYF
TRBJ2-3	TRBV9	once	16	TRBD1	TGTGCCAGCAGCGCCCGGGACAGCTTTTTCACAGATACGCAGTATTTT	CASSARDSFFTDTQYF
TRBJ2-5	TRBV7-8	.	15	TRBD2	TGTGCCAGCAGCTACCAGGGACTAAACGGAGAGACCCAGTACTTC	CASSYQGLNGETQYF
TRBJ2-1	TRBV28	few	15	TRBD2	TGTGCCAGCAGTTTACTCGCTAGCGGGAGCAATGAGCAGTTCTTC	CASSLLASGSNEQFF
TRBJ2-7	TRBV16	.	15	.	TGTGCCAGCAGCCAATCACAGGGTTTGGGCTACGAGCAGTACTTC	CASSQSQGLGYEQYF
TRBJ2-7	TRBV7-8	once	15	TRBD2	TGTGCCAGCAGCTTAGTCGGCGGGGGTAACTACGAGCAGTACTTC	CASSLVGGGNYEQYF
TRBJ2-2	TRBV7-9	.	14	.	TGTGCCAGCAGTGAGCAGGGCTACGCCGGGGAGCTGTTTTTT	CASSEQGYAGELFF
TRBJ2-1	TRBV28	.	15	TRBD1	TGTGCCAGCAGTTCATGGACAGGGGACTACAATGAGCAGTTCTTC	CASSSWTGDYNEQFF
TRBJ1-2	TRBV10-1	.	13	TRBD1	TGCGCCAGCAGTGAGTCAGGGGGCTTAGGCTACACCTTC	CASSESGGLGYTF
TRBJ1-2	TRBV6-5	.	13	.	TGTGCCAGCACCTTCGGGACTTACTATGGCTACACCTTC	CASTFGTYYGYTF
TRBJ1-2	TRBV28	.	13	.	TGTGCCAGCAGCAATGCGAACGGGTATGGCTACACCTTC	CASSNANGYGYTF
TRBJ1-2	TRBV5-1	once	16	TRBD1	TGCGCCAGCAGCCCCGGGACAGGGGGCGATTTTTATGGCTACACCTTC	CASSPGTGGDFYGYTF
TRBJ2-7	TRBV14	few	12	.	TGTGCCAGCAGCCAAGAAGGTAACAGGGCTTACTTC	CASSQEGNRAYF
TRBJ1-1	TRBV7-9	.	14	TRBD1	TGTGCCAGCAGCCGAGGACAGGGTGACACTGAAGCTTTCTTT	CASSRGQGDTEAFF
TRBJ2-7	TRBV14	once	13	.	TGTGCCAGCAGTGGTCAGGGGAGACACGAGCAGTACTTC	CASSGQGRHEQYF
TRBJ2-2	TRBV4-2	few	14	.	TGTGCCAGCAGCCAAGGTGAGAGCACCGGGGAGCTGTTTTTT	CASSQGESTGELFF
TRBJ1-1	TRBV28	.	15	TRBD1	TGTGCCAGCAACGCCCCAGGGGGAACCGACACTGAAGCTTTCTTT	CASNAPGGTDTEAFF
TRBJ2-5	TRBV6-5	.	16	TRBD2	TGTGCCAGCAGTTCCCGACTAGCGGGGGGGATAGAGACCCAGTACTTC	CASSSRLAGGIETQYF
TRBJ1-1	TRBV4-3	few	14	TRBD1	TGCGCCAGCAGCCCTGGGACAGGTAGCTCTGAAGCTTTCTTT	CASSPGTGSSEAFF
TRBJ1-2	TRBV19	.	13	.	TGTGCCAGTAGTTCCTACAGTTCCTATGGCTACACCTTC	CASSSYSSYGYTF
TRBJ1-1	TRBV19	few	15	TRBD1	TGTGCCAGTAGCAGGGACAGCAGCATGAACACTGAAGCTTTCTTT	CASSRDSSMNTEAFF
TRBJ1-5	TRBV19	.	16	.	TGTGCCAGTAGTATCGGGGGGGGAGGATACAATCAGCCCCAGCATTTT	CASSIGGGGYNQPQHF
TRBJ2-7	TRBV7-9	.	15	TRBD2	TGTGCCAGCAGCTCGGGACTAGCGGGGGTCGACGAGCAGTACTTC	CASSSGLAGVDEQYF
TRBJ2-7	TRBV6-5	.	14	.	TGTGCCAGCAACCTCGGACAGGGAGGGTACGAGCAGTACTTC	CASNLGQGGYEQYF
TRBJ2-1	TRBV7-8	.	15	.	TGTGCCAGCAGCTTAGATGGCTCAACCTACAATGAGCAGTTCTTC	CASSLDGSTYNEQFF
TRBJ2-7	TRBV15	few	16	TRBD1	TGTGCCACCAGCAAGGGGACAGCCCTCAATCACTACGAGCAGTACTTC	CATSKGTALNHYEQYF
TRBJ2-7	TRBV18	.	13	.	TGTGCCAGCTCACCACCCCCCCCGTCTGAGCAGTACTTC	CASSPPPPSEQYF
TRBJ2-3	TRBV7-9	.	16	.	TGTGCCAGCAGCCTCCTCGCGGGGACCGACACAGATACGCAGTATTTT	CASSLLAGTDTDTQYF
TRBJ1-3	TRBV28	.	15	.	TGTGCCAGCAGTTTCGGGAATCTCTTTGGAAACACCATATATTTT	CASSFGNLFGNTIYF
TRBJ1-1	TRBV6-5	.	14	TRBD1	TGTGCCAGCATTGGACAGGGGACAAACACTGAAGCTTTCTTT	CASIGQGTNTEAFF
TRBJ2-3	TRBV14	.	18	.	TGTGCCAGCAGCCAAGATTCTCGGAGTTGGGCGAGGGCAGATACGCAGTATTTT	CASSQDSRSWARADTQYF
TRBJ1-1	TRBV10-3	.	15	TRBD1	TGTGCCATTGCAGATTCAACGACAGGGGCCACTGAAGCTTTCTTT	CAIADSTTGATEAFF
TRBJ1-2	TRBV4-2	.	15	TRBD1	TGTGCCAGCAGCCAAGAATCGACAGGGGAGATGGGCTACACCTTC	CASSQESTGEMGYTF
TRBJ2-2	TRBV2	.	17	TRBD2	TGTGCCAGCAAAAGAACTAGCGGGGGAGGCAACACCGGGGAGCTGTTTTTT	CASKRTSGGGNTGELFF
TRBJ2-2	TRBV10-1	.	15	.	TGCGCCAGCATGGCAGGGCAGGGGAACACCGGGGAGCTGTTTTTT	CASMAGQGNTGELFF
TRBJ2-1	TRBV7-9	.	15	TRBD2	TGTGCCAGCAGCTTAGTCTCGCGGGGGAGGAATGAGCAGTTCTTC	CASSLVSRGRNEQFF
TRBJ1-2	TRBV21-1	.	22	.	TGTGCCAGCAGCGAGAGCCTTAGGGGGACAGGGAAGGTCACTCTCTTTAACTATGGCTACACCTTC	CASSESLRGTGKVTLFNYGYTF
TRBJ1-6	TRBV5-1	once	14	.	TGCGTCAGCAGCTTGTCGGACAGTGATTCACCCCTCCACTTT	CVSSLSDSDSPLHF
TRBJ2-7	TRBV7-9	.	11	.	TGTGCCAGCAGCGTGTCGTACGAGCAGTACTTC	CASSVSYEQYF
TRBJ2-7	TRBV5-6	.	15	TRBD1	TGTGCCAGCAGCGCCCCGGGACAGGGGACCCACGAGCAGTACTTC	CASSAPGQGTHEQYF
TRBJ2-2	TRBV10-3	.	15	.	TGTGCCATCAGTGGATCTGACAGTAACACCGGGGAGCTGTTTTTT	CAISGSDSNTGELFF
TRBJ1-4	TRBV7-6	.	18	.	TGTGCCAGCAGCTTAAGCCTCTGGGAGGAAGGGATGGGTGAAAAACTGTTTTTT	CASSLSLWEEGMGEKLFF
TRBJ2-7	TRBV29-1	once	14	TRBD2	TGCAGCGTTGAAAGCGGGGTCAGCGCCTACGAGCAGTACTTC	CSVESGVSAYEQYF
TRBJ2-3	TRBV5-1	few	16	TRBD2	TGCGCCAGCACCCCCTTGGGGCGGGGGGCCACAGATACGCAGTATTTT	CASTPLGRGATDTQYF
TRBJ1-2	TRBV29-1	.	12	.	TGCAGCGTTGCCCAATCCCGGGAGGGCTACACCTTC	CSVAQSREGYTF
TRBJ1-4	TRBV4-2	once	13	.	TGTGCCAGCAGCCAGCCCCAGAATGAAAAACTGTTTTTT	CASSQPQNEKLFF